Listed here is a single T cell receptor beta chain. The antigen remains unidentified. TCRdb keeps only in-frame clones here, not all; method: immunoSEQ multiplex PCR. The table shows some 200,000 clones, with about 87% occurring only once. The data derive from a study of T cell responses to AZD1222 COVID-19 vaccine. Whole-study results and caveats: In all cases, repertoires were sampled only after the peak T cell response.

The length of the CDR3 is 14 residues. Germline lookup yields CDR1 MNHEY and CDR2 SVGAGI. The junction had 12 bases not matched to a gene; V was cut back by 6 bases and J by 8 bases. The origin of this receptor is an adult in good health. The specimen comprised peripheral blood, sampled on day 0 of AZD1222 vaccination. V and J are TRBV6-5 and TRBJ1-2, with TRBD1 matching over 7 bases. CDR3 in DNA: TGTGCCAGCAGGAATACAGGGGCGTTGATGGGCTACACCTTC. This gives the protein CASRNTGALMGYTF.